The rows below give T cell receptor beta chains drawn from one sample of a study of T cell repertoires in cytomegalovirus infection. Their cognate antigens are unknown. TCRdb fed the reads into MiXCR, producing one record per CDR3 protein. The top ten hold around 48% of the sample, which has a few hundred thousand distinct CDR3 sequences, just under 40% seen once. Specimen: cultured PBMCs, collected from culture after CMV antigen stimulation. These receptors came from a human donor in good health (CMV status not recorded). Some clones in this sample may be carry-over from other donors' samples. Each CDR3 is given without its conserved first and last residue. Fields, in order: J gene, clone size, D gene, V gene, CDR3 protein. A D gene is named only where the DNA matches it firmly. Clone size is not always given. Where it is, it says once, few, many or a class for expanded clones.

j_call: TRBJ1-2
clone_size: few
d_call: TRBD1
v_call: TRBV7-2
cdr3_aa: ASSMRQGYGYT

j_call: TRBJ2-7
clone_size: -
d_call: -
v_call: TRBV28
cdr3_aa: HRRQRYEQY

j_call: TRBJ1-1
clone_size: -
d_call: -
v_call: TRBV7-2
cdr3_aa: ASSYTRELPNEAF

j_call: TRBJ2-7
clone_size: -
d_call: -
v_call: TRBV7-6
cdr3_aa: ASSLRQPNTLCVQY

j_call: TRBJ1-3
clone_size: -
d_call: TRBD1
v_call: TRBV2
cdr3_aa: ASSEEGRGNTIY

j_call: TRBJ1-5
clone_size: -
d_call: TRBD1
v_call: TRBV19
cdr3_aa: ASRSDRGRGYSNQPQH

j_call: TRBJ1-5
clone_size: -
d_call: -
v_call: TRBV6-1
cdr3_aa: ASSEWDQPQH

j_call: TRBJ2-7
clone_size: few
d_call: -
v_call: TRBV7-6
cdr3_aa: ASSRGPSEQY

j_call: TRBJ2-4
clone_size: -
d_call: -
v_call: TRBV4-3
cdr3_aa: ASSQDEGTNIQY

j_call: TRBJ2-2
clone_size: -
d_call: TRBD1
v_call: TRBV28
cdr3_aa: ASSFGTGITGELF

j_call: TRBJ2-1
clone_size: few
d_call: -
v_call: TRBV7-8
cdr3_aa: ASSEDGYYNEQF

j_call: TRBJ2-7
clone_size: -
d_call: -
v_call: TRBV10-3
cdr3_aa: AISETGTTYEQY

j_call: TRBJ2-5
clone_size: -
d_call: TRBD1
v_call: TRBV20-1
cdr3_aa: SEGTEETQY

j_call: TRBJ2-2
clone_size: -
d_call: TRBD1
v_call: TRBV7-8
cdr3_aa: ASSLGGGEIRTGELF

j_call: TRBJ2-7
clone_size: many
d_call: -
v_call: TRBV12-3/TRBV12-4
cdr3_aa: ASSSVFYEQY

j_call: TRBJ2-1
clone_size: few
d_call: TRBD2
v_call: TRBV7-6
cdr3_aa: ASSWTESWTSGNEQF

j_call: TRBJ2-3
clone_size: -
d_call: -
v_call: TRBV7-6
cdr3_aa: ASRSTLEFTDTQY

j_call: TRBJ1-4
clone_size: -
d_call: -
v_call: TRBV6-2/TRBV6-3
cdr3_aa: ASSYSDATVEVNEKLF

j_call: TRBJ1-1
clone_size: -
d_call: TRBD1
v_call: TRBV7-4
cdr3_aa: ASSLVEDRGEAF

j_call: TRBJ2-1
clone_size: few
d_call: TRBD2
v_call: TRBV5-5
cdr3_aa: ASSLYAAGGLNEQF

j_call: TRBJ2-3
clone_size: -
d_call: -
v_call: TRBV7-6
cdr3_aa: ASSLGSSQDTQY

j_call: TRBJ2-7
clone_size: few
d_call: -
v_call: TRBV7-2
cdr3_aa: ASSLGGQIYEQY

j_call: TRBJ2-5
clone_size: -
d_call: TRBD2
v_call: TRBV7-6
cdr3_aa: ASSSHRGLAGTKSPQY

j_call: TRBJ2-5
clone_size: -
d_call: -
v_call: TRBV4-2
cdr3_aa: ASSQEGLGPLKETQY

j_call: TRBJ2-5
clone_size: few
d_call: -
v_call: TRBV19
cdr3_aa: ASHRGWGWPGETQY

j_call: TRBJ2-7
clone_size: -
d_call: TRBD2
v_call: TRBV7-8
cdr3_aa: ASSLVGGSSPTYEQY

j_call: TRBJ2-1
clone_size: -
d_call: -
v_call: TRBV2
cdr3_aa: ASRGRGIIEQF

j_call: TRBJ2-1
clone_size: -
d_call: TRBD2
v_call: TRBV10-3
cdr3_aa: ATNGGSGSSYNEQF

j_call: TRBJ1-1
clone_size: -
d_call: TRBD1
v_call: TRBV5-1
cdr3_aa: ASSAPTGKAF

j_call: TRBJ2-1
clone_size: -
d_call: TRBD2
v_call: TRBV11-2
cdr3_aa: ASSFTSGNYNEQF

j_call: TRBJ2-4
clone_size: many
d_call: TRBD1
v_call: TRBV7-2
cdr3_aa: ASSSEQGSIQY

j_call: TRBJ2-5
clone_size: -
d_call: -
v_call: TRBV12-3/TRBV12-4
cdr3_aa: ASSLFAFQETQY

j_call: TRBJ2-3
clone_size: few
d_call: TRBD2
v_call: TRBV7-6
cdr3_aa: ASSPRRLAGPTDTQY

j_call: TRBJ1-1
clone_size: few
d_call: -
v_call: TRBV10-3
cdr3_aa: AISRGPNTEAF

j_call: TRBJ2-5
clone_size: -
d_call: TRBD2
v_call: TRBV12-3/TRBV12-4
cdr3_aa: ASTLGASGDKETQY

j_call: TRBJ2-1
clone_size: -
d_call: -
v_call: TRBV15
cdr3_aa: ATSTLRAGKRNEQF

j_call: TRBJ2-7
clone_size: few
d_call: TRBD2
v_call: TRBV7-6
cdr3_aa: ASSLLGGRARSYEQY

j_call: TRBJ2-3
clone_size: few
d_call: TRBD2
v_call: TRBV11-2
cdr3_aa: ASSLFRTSGSTDTQY

j_call: TRBJ2-3
clone_size: few
d_call: -
v_call: TRBV27
cdr3_aa: ASRPGGGGADTQY

j_call: TRBJ1-4
clone_size: -
d_call: -
v_call: TRBV7-9
cdr3_aa: ASDGAEKLF

j_call: TRBJ1-5
clone_size: -
d_call: -
v_call: TRBV6-1
cdr3_aa: ASSLQGGAGNQPQH

j_call: TRBJ1-1
clone_size: many
d_call: -
v_call: TRBV7-2
cdr3_aa: ASSTGQRLEAF

j_call: TRBJ1-5
clone_size: -
d_call: -
v_call: TRBV28
cdr3_aa: ASSLRPSPQH

j_call: TRBJ2-3
clone_size: -
d_call: TRBD1
v_call: TRBV12-3/TRBV12-4
cdr3_aa: ASSYPGTGFRSTDTQY

j_call: TRBJ2-1
clone_size: many
d_call: -
v_call: TRBV7-2
cdr3_aa: ASSRSGLRSSYNEQF

j_call: TRBJ2-7
clone_size: -
d_call: TRBD2
v_call: TRBV7-2
cdr3_aa: ASSLGGGRKNEQY

j_call: TRBJ1-1
clone_size: many
d_call: TRBD1
v_call: TRBV10-3
cdr3_aa: AIRAQGGNTEAF